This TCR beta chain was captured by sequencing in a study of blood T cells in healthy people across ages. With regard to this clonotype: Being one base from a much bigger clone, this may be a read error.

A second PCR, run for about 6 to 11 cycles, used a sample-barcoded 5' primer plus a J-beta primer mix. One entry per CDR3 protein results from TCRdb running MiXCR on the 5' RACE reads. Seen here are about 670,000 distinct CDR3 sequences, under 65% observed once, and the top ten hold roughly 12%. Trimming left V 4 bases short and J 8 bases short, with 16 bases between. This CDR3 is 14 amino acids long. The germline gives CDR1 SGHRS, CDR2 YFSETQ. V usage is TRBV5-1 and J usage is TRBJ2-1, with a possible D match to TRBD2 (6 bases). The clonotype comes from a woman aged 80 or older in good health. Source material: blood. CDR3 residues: CASSARERGDEQFF. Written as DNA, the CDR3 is TGCGCCAGCAGCGCCCGGGAGAGAGGAGATGAGCAGTTCTTC. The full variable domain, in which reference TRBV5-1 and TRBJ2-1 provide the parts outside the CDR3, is KAGVTQTPRYLIKTRGQQVTLSCSPISGHRSVSWYQQTPGQGLQFLFEYFSETQRNKGNFPGRFSGRQFSNSRSEMNVSTLELGDSALYLCASSARERGDEQFFGPGTRLTVL.